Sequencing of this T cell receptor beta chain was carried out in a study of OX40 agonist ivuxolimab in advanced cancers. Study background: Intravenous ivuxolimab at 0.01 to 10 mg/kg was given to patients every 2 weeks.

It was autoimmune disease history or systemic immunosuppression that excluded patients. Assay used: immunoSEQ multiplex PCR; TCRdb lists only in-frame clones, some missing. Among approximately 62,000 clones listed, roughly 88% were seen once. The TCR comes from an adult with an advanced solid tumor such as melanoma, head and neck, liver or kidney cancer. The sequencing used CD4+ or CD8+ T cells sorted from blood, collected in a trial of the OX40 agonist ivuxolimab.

CDR3 residues: CASSYTGTSRYNEQFF. CDR3 DNA: TGTGCCAGCAGCTATACCGGGACTAGCCGGTACAATGAGCAGTTCTTC. The V and J genes are TRBV5-6 and TRBJ2-1, with 9 bases identical to TRBD2. The CDR3 covers 16 residues. V dropped 3 bases and J dropped 4; count of bases not matched to a gene: 8. Germline CDR1 reads SGHDT; CDR2 reads YYEEEE.